Only a few counts were recorded for the clone carrying this T cell receptor beta chain. CDR1 MNHEY and CDR2 SMNVEV come from the germline V gene (reference sequence). V gave up 3 bases and J gave up 8 bases, with 22 bases separating them. CDR3 size: 16 residues. The sample is drawn from a study of blood T cell repertoires in COVID-19. Overall study context: Nucleic acid was either cDNA or gDNA, and it came from T cells, B-cell-depleted T cells, or PBMCs.

Generated by immunoSEQ multiplex PCR, the TCRdb table keeps only in-frame clones and is missing some. The table includes around 190,000 clones, about 88% detected once. Sequenced input: peripheral blood. This receptor was taken from a man aged 25-45 years with acute or convalescent COVID-19. The rearrangement uses TRBV27 and TRBJ1-2; D perhaps matches TRBD1 (6 bases). Here the CDR3 DNA reads TGTGCCAGCAGTTTTGCAGGCCGAATGCAAGGGGGAGGCTACACCTTC. Its protein is CASSFAGRMQGGGYTF.